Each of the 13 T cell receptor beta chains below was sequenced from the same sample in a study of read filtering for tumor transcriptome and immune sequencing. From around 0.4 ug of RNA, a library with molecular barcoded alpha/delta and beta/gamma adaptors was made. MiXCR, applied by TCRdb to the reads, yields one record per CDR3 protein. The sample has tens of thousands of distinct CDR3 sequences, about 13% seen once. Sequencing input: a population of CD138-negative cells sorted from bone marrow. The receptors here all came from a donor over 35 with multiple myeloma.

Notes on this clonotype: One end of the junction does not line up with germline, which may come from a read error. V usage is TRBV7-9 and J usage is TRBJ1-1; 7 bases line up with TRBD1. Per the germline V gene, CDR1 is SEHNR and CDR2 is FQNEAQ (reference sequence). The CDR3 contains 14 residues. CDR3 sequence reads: CASSLKRQGTEAFF. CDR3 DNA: TGTGCCAGCAGCTTAAAAAGACAGGGCACTGAGGCTTTCTTT.

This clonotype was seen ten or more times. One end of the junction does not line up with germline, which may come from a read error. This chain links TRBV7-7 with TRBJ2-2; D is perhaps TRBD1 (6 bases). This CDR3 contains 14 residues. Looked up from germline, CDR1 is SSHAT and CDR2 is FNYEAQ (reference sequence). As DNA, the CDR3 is TGTGCTAGCAGCGCGGACAGAGGCACCGGGGAGCTGTTTTTT. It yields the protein CASSADRGTGELFF.

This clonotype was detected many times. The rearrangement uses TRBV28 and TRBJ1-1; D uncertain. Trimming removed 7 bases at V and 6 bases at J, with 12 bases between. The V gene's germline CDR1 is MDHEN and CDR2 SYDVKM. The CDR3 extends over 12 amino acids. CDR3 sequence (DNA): TGTGCCAGCACCTCGGACGGGGCTGAAGCTTTCTTT. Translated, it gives CASTSDGAEAFF. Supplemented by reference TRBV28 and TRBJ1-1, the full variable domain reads DVKVTQSSRYLVKRTGEKVFLECVQDMDHENMFWYRQDPGLGLRLIYFSYDVKMKEKGDIPEGYSVSREKKERFSLILESASTNQTSMYLCASTSDGAEAFFGQGTRLTVV.

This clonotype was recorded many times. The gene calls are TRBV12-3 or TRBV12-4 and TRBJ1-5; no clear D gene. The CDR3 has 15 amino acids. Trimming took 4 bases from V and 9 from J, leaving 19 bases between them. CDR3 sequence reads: CASSSADGRSGPQHF. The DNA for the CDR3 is TGTGCCAGCAGTTCCGCGGACGGACGCTCGGGGCCCCAGCATTTT.

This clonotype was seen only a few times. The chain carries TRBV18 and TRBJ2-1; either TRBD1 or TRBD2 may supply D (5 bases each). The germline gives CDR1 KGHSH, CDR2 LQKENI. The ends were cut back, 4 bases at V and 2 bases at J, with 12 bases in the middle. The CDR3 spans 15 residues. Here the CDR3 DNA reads TGTGCCAGCTCACTTCCGGGACCAGCCTACAATGAGCAGTTCTTC. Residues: CASSLPGPAYNEQFF. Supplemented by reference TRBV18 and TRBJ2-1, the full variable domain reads NAGVMQNPRHLVRRRGQEARLRCSPMKGHSHVYWYRQLPEEGLKFMVYLQKENIIDESGMPKERFSAEFPKEGPSILRIQQVVRGDSAAYFCASSLPGPAYNEQFFGPGTRLTVL.

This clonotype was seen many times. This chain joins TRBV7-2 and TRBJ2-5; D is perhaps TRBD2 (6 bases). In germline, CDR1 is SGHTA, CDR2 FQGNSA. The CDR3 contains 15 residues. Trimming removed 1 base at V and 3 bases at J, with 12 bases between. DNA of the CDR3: TGTGCCAGCAGCTTAGTAACAGGCGGGAAAGAGACCCAGTACTTC. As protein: CASSLVTGGKETQYF.

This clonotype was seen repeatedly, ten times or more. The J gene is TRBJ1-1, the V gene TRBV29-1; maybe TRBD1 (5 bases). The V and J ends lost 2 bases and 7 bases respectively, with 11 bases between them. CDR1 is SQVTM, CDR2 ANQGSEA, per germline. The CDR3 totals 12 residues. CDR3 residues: CSVETGAGEAFF. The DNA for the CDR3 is TGCAGCGTTGAAACAGGCGCAGGTGAAGCTTTCTTT.

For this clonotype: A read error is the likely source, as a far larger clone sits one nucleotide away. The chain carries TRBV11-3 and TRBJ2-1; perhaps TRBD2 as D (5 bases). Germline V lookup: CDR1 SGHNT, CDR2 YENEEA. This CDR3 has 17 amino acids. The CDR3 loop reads CASSSRSRSGSYNEQIF. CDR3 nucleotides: TGTGCCAGCAGCTCCCGCTCCCGCTCGGGGTCCTACAATGAGCAGATCTTC.

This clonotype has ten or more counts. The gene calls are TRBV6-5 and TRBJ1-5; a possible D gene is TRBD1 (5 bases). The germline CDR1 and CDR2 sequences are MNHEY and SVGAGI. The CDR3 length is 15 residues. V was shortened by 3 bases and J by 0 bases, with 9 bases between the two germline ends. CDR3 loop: CASSYGADSNQPQHF. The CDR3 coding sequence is TGTGCCAGCAGTTATGGGGCTGATAGCAATCAGCCCCAGCATTTT.

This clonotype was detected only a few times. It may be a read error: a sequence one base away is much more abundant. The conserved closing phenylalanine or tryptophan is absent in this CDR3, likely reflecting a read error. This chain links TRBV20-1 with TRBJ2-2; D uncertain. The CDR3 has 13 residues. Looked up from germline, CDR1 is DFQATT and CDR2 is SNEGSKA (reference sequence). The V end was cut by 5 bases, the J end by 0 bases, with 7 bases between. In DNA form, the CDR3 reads TGCAGTGCTCTCCGCGCGAACACCGGGGAGCTGTTTCTT. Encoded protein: CSALRANTGELFL.

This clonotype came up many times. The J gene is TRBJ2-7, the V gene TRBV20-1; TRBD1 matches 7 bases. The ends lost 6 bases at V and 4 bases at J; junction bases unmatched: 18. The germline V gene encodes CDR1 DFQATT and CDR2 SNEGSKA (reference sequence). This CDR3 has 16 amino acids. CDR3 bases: TGCAGTGCCCGAAGAAGAGTACCGGGACAGTTATACGAGCAGTACTTC. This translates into CSARRRVPGQLYEQYF.

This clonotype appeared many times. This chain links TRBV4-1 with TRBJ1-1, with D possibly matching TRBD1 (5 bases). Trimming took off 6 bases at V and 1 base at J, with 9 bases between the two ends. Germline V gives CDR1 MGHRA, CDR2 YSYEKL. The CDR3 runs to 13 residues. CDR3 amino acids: CASSEGANTEAFF. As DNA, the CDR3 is TGCGCCAGCAGTGAAGGGGCGAACACTGAAGCTTTCTTT.

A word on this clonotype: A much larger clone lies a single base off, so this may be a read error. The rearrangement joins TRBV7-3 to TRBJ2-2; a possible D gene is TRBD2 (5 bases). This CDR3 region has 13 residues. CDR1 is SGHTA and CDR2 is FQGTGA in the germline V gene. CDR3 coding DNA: TGTGCCAGCAGCTTAAGTAGCACCGGGGAGCCGTTTTTT. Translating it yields CASSLSSTGEPFF.